The clone carrying this T cell receptor (beta chain) has a count of ten or more. Stable hyperthyroidism meant no ophthalmopathy within 18 months of follow-up. The authors amplified TCR beta CDR3 regions from RNA transcripts. RT-PCR in the first round used HTBI primers; a second-round multiplex PCR followed. MiXCR was run by TCRdb on the multiplex PCR reads, yielding one entry per CDR3 protein. Among roughly 350,000 distinct CDR3 sequences, about 17% were seen once, and the ten largest hold 2% to 3%. The data originate from a study of Graves' ophthalmopathy and Graves' hyperthyroidism. In germline, CDR1 is DFQATT, CDR2 SNEGSKA (reference sequence). Trimming removed 1 base at V and 0 bases at J, with 7 bases between. This CDR3 is built from 13 residues.

V usage is TRBV20-1 and J usage is TRBJ2-7; unclear D gene. The sequence came from an adult woman with stable Graves' hyperthyroidism. The sample consisted of peripheral blood. CDR3 sequence reads: CSARGANSYEQYF. The CDR3, as DNA: TGCAGTGCTAGAGGGGCCAACTCCTACGAGCAGTACTTC.